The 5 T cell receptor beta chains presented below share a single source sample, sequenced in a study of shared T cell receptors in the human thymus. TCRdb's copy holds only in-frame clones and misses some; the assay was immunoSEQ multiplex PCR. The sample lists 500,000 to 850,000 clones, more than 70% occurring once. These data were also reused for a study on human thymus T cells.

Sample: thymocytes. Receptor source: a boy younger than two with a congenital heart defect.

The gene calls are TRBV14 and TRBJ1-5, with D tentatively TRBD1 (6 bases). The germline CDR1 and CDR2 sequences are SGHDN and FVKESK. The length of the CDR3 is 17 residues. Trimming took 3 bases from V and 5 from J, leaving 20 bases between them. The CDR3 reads CASSQSRTQGRDQPQHF. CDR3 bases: TGTGCCAGCAGCCAGTCAAGAACACAGGGACGTGATCAGCCCCAGCATTTT.

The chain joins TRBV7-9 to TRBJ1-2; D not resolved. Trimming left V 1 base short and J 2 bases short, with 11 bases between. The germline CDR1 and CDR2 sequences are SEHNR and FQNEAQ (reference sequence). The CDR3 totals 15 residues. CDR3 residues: CASSLVNMSNYGYTF. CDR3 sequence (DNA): TGTGCCAGCAGCTTAGTTAACATGTCCAACTATGGCTACACCTTC.

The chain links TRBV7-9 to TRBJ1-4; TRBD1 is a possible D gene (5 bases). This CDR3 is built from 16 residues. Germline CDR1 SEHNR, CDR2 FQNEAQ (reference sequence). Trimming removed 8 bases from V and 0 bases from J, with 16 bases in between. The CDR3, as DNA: TGTGCCAGCGCCCAATGGAGGGGAACAACTAATGAAAAACTGTTTTTT. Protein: CASAQWRGTTNEKLFF. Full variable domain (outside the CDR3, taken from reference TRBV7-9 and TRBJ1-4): DTGVSQNPRHKITKRGQNVTFRCDPISEHNRLYWYRQTLGQGPEFLTYFQNEAQLEKSRLLSDRFSAERPKGSFSTLEIQRTEQGDSAMYLCASAQWRGTTNEKLFFGSGTQLSVL.

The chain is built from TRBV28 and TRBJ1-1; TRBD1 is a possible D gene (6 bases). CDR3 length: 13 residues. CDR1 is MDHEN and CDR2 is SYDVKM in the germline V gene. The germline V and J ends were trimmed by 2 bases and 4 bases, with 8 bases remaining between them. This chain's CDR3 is CASSLTGCTEAFF. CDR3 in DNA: TGTGCCAGCAGTTTAACAGGGTGCACTGAAGCTTTCTTT. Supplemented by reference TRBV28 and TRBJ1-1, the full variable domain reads DVKVTQSSRYLVKRTGEKVFLECVQDMDHENMFWYRQDPGLGLRLIYFSYDVKMKEKGDIPEGYSVSREKKERFSLILESASTNQTSMYLCASSLTGCTEAFFGQGTRLTVV.

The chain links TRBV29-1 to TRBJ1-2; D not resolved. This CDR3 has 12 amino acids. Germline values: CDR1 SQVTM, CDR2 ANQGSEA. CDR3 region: CGEGGLGYGYTF. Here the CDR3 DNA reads TGCGGGGAAGGAGGGTTAGGCTATGGCTACACCTTC. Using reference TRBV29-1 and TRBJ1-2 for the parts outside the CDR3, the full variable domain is SAVISQKPSRDICQRGTSLTIQCQVDSQVTMMFWYRQQPGQSLTLIATANQGSEATYESGFVIDKFPISRPNLTFSTLTVSNMSPEDSSIYLCGEGGLGYGYTFGSGTRLTVV.